These 22 T cell receptor beta chains were all obtained from the same sample, sequenced in a study of technical replicates of blood from several donors. Clones were sequenced by immunoSEQ multiplex PCR, and TCRdb holds only the in-frame ones, with some missing. The table has approximately 64,000 clones, about 90% seen once. Sequencing was carried out using PBMCs. These receptors were collected from a human donor in good health. Some clones in this sample may be carry-over from other donors' samples.

The chain has TRBV27 and TRBJ1-1, with 7 bases fitting TRBD1. The V gene end was trimmed by 5 bases and the J gene end by 3 bases; junction bases not matched to a gene: 9. The CDR3 is 15 amino acids. Looked up from germline, CDR1 is MNHEY and CDR2 is SMNVEV (reference sequence). CDR3 loop: CASSRLQGRYTEAFF. The CDR3 coding sequence is TGTGCCAGCAGTCGATTACAGGGGCGGTACACTGAAGCTTTCTTT.

The chain recombines TRBV4-3 with TRBJ2-1, with 10 bases identical to TRBD2. J lost 8 bases, V lost 1 base, and 5 bases had no gene match. From germline, CDR1 is LGHNA and CDR2 YSLEER. This CDR3 has 15 amino acids. The CDR3 region is CASSQGSGGWDEQFF. As DNA, the CDR3 is TGCGCCAGCAGCCAAGGTAGCGGGGGGTGGGATGAGCAGTTCTTC.

The rearrangement joins TRBV7-2 to TRBJ2-1; maybe TRBD2 (5 bases). The CDR3 length is 14 residues. In germline, CDR1 is SGHTA, CDR2 FQGNSA. V lost 4 bases and J lost 3, with 10 bases in between. CDR3 sequence: CASSSPGVYNEQFF. For the CDR3, the DNA is TGTGCCAGCAGCTCCCCCGGGGTCTACAATGAGCAGTTCTTC.

V usage is TRBV5-1 and J usage is TRBJ1-4; no reliable D call. The V end lost 0 bases, the J end lost 4 bases, and 7 bases lay between the germline ends. The V gene's germline CDR1 is SGHRS and CDR2 YFSETQ. The CDR3 length is 14 residues. The DNA for the CDR3 is TGCGCCAGCAGCTTGGACAGCTTTAATGAAAAACTGTTTTTT. Amino acid sequence: CASSLDSFNEKLFF.

The chain couples TRBV29-1 to TRBJ2-5; 10 nucleotides line up with TRBD2. V lost 3 bases to trimming and J lost 5 bases; unmatched junction nucleotides: 9. This CDR3 is 15 amino acids long. Per germline, CDR1 SQVTM and CDR2 ANQGSEA. CDR3 residues: CSVEGSGGARETQYF. CDR3 DNA sequence: TGCAGCGTTGAGGGAAGCGGGGGGGCCCGGGAGACCCAGTACTTC. The full variable domain, its missing parts supplied by reference TRBV29-1 and TRBJ2-5, is SAVISQKPSRDICQRGTSLTIQCQVDSQVTMMFWYRQQPGQSLTLIATANQGSEATYESGFVIDKFPISRPNLTFSTLTVSNMSPEDSSIYLCSVEGSGGARETQYFGPGTRLLVL.

This clone has only one observation. The chain combines TRBV4-3 with TRBJ2-5; no clear D gene. V gave up 4 bases and J gave up 2 bases, with 8 bases separating them. The CDR3 sequence is 13 residues long. Germline values: CDR1 LGHNA, CDR2 YSLEER. The chain's CDR3 is CASSPRLQETQYF. CDR3 bases: TGCGCCAGCAGCCCTAGATTACAAGAGACCCAGTACTTC.

V gene TRBV4-2 combines with J gene TRBJ2-3, with 10 nucleotides matching TRBD2. The CDR3 has 16 amino acids. Germline loops: CDR1 LGHNA, CDR2 YNFKEQ. The V and J ends lost 4 bases and 6 bases, in that order; junction bases with no gene match: 10. CDR3 sequence (DNA): TGTGCCAGCAGCCCCTCTCCAGCGGGGGGGCCCGATACGCAGTATTTT. It codes for CASSPSPAGGPDTQYF.

The V call is TRBV29-1, the J call TRBJ2-1, with TRBD2 matching 15 bases. V gave up 7 bases and J gave up 10 bases; unmatched junction bases: 5. The CDR3 runs to 13 residues. CDR1 is SQVTM and CDR2 is ANQGSEA in the germline V gene. The CDR3 DNA reads as TGCAGCGAGGGACTAGCGGGAGGTCGGGAGCAGTTCTTC. It yields the protein CSEGLAGGREQFF.

The V gene is TRBV9, the J gene TRBJ2-1; 14 nucleotides align to TRBD2. The CDR3 is made up of 17 amino acids. Per the germline V gene, CDR1 is SGDLS and CDR2 is YYNGEE. V dropped 4 bases and J dropped 7; count of bases not matched to a gene: 10. The CDR3 is CASSLSSTSGRGNEQFF. CDR3 nucleotide sequence: TGTGCCAGCAGCTTATCGTCGACTAGCGGGAGGGGAAATGAGCAGTTCTTC.

This chain uses TRBV18 with TRBJ2-5; TRBD1 aligns across 7 bases. This CDR3 contains 16 residues. CDR1 KGHSH and CDR2 LQKENI come from the germline V gene. After removal of 5 bases from V and 5 bases from J, the junction contained 14 bases not matched to a gene. DNA of the CDR3: TGTGCCAGCTCAAATACTCAGGGGGTTAGCTACGAGACCCAGTACTTC. It translates to CASSNTQGVSYETQYF.

The chain couples TRBV4-3 to TRBJ1-5; 7 bases match TRBD1. The CDR3 totals 14 residues. Germline-derived CDR1 and CDR2 are LGHNA and YSLEER. The J segment lost 3 bases and the V segment lost 3 bases, leaving 2 bases of the junction unmatched. CDR3 DNA: TGCGCCAGCAGCCAGGGGACAGTCAATCAGCCCCAGCATTTT. It yields the protein CASSQGTVNQPQHF.

DNA for the CDR3: TGTGCCAGCAGTCGACAGGGTAGCAATCAGCCCCAGCATTTT. Translating it yields CASSRQGSNQPQHF. This sequence joins TRBV6-5 and TRBJ1-5; 7 bases agree with TRBD1. The CDR3 contains 14 residues. Germline values: CDR1 MNHEY, CDR2 SVGAGI. With 5 bases clipped from V and 0 bases from J, the junction kept 1 base outside the gene matches.

The CDR3 loop reads CASSPGANTDTQYF. The CDR3 nucleotides are TGTGCCAGCAGCCCCGGAGCGAACACAGATACGCAGTATTTT. J is TRBJ2-3 and V is TRBV7-2; no reliable D call. The germline gives CDR1 SGHTA, CDR2 FQGNSA. V was trimmed by 5 bases and J by 2 bases, leaving 11 bases between them. This CDR3 is 14 amino acids long.

This chain joins TRBV27 and TRBJ1-4; TRBD1 aligns across 9 bases. Germline V gene data show CDR1 as MNHEY and CDR2 as SMNVEV (reference sequence). This CDR3 spans 16 amino acids. Trimming at V came to 4 bases and at J to 12 bases, leaving 15 bases not matched to a gene. CDR3 coding DNA: TGTGCCAGCAGTTCTCAGACAGGGGGGGGCTACGTACAACTGTTTTTT. Its protein product is CASSSQTGGGYVQLFF.

This clone was seen a single time. V is TRBV27 and J is TRBJ1-4; tentatively, D is TRBD1 (6 bases). CDR3 length: 13 amino acids. The ends were cut back, 5 bases at V and 8 bases at J, with 12 bases in the middle. Germline V CDR1 and CDR2: MNHEY, SMNVEV (reference sequence). CDR3 region: CASSLGTYEKLFF. For the CDR3, the DNA is TGTGCCAGCAGTCTAGGGACATACGAAAAACTGTTTTTT.

The chain combines TRBV5-1 with TRBJ1-5, with TRBD1 matching over 7 bases. This CDR3 region has 15 residues. Trimming removed 3 bases from V and 3 bases from J; junction bases left unmatched: 6. From germline, CDR1 is SGHRS and CDR2 YFSETQ. The CDR3 reads CASSSTGQINQPQHF. CDR3 bases: TGCGCCAGCAGCTCCACGGGACAGATCAATCAGCCCCAGCATTTT.

The rearrangement uses TRBV7-8 and TRBJ1-3; no reliable D call. CDR1 is SGHVS and CDR2 is FQNEAQ in the germline V gene. The CDR3 consists of 14 residues. V dropped 5 bases and J dropped 2 bases, with 10 bases sitting between them. The CDR3 here is CASSPERAGNTIYF. The CDR3 DNA is TGTGCCAGCAGCCCCGAACGAGCTGGAAACACCATATATTTT.

This clone showed up just once. The J gene is TRBJ1-2, the V gene TRBV30, with TRBD1 matching 7 bases. With 4 bases clipped from V and 7 bases from J, the junction kept 9 bases outside the gene matches. The V gene's germline CDR1 is GTSNPN and CDR2 SVGIG (reference sequence). There are 13 residues in the CDR3. In DNA form, the CDR3 reads TGTGCCTGGATTTCCGGGACAGCTGGTGGCTACACCTTC. As protein: CAWISGTAGGYTF.

This chain joins TRBV6-5 and TRBJ2-6, with 7 bases aligning to TRBD2. The V segment lost 2 bases and the J segment 0 bases; nucleotides outside the gene matches: 1. From germline, CDR1 is MNHEY and CDR2 SVGAGI. This CDR3 comprises 16 residues. The CDR3, as DNA: TGTGCCAGCAGTTACAGCGGGGCCTCTGGGGCCAACGTCCTGACTTTC. Translated: CASSYSGASGANVLTF.

The rearrangement uses TRBV7-6 and TRBJ2-1, with TRBD2 as a possible D gene (5 bases). Trimming shortened V by 0 bases and J by 0 bases, and 9 bases separated the two germline ends. There are 16 residues in the CDR3. CDR1 is SGHVS, CDR2 FNYEAQ, per germline. In nucleotides, the CDR3 is TGTGCCAGCAGCTTAGCAGGACTGAGCTCCTACAATGAGCAGTTCTTC. Its protein is CASSLAGLSSYNEQFF.

This clone was recorded once. The CDR3 nucleotides are TGTGCCAGCAGCTTAAGCGGGAGGGCCGCCGAGCAGTACTTC. Its translation is CASSLSGRAAEQYF. The chain combines TRBV7-2 with TRBJ2-7, with 10 bases aligning to TRBD2. Germline CDR1 SGHTA, CDR2 FQGNSA. The junction had 4 bases not matched to a gene; V was cut back by 2 bases and J by 6 bases. The CDR3 is made up of 14 amino acids. The full variable domain, completed using reference TRBV7-2 and TRBJ2-7, is GAGVSQSPSNKVTEKGKDVELRCDPISGHTALYWYRQSLGQGLEFLIYFQGNSAPDKSGLPSDRFSAERTGGSVSTLTIQRTQQEDSAVYLCASSLSGRAAEQYFGPGTRLTVT.

This chain joins TRBV5-1 and TRBJ2-1, with 7 nucleotides matching TRBD1. J was trimmed by 0 bases and V by 0 bases; bases with no gene match: 6. The germline V gene encodes CDR1 SGHRS and CDR2 YFSETQ. The CDR3 runs 17 residues. The DNA for the CDR3 is TGCGCCAGCAGCTTGGCGGGCAGGGGGAGCTCCTACAATGAGCAGTTCTTC. Its translation is CASSLAGRGSSYNEQFF.